The 13 T cell receptor beta chains below were found in one sample sequenced in a study of T cells in localized non-small cell lung cancer. Using immunoSEQ multiplex PCR, the repertoire was profiled, and TCRdb retains in-frame clones only, with some absent. The table has around 140,000 clones, around 89% seen once. Sample: peripheral blood, taken before any cancer treatment. The receptor source for this set is a female donor at least 60 years old with stage I lung adenocarcinoma.

The gene calls are TRBV4-1 and TRBJ2-7, with D possibly TRBD1 on 5 matching bases. V gave up 1 base and J gave up 2 bases, with 6 bases separating them. Germline CDR1 is MGHRA and CDR2 is YSYEKL. The CDR3 is 13 residues long. The CDR3 DNA is TGCGCCAGCAGCCAAGGCAGGGCCTACGAGCAGTACTTC. As protein: CASSQGRAYEQYF.

This clone was detected once. CDR3 in DNA: TGTGCCAGCAGCGTGGACCCCCTAGCTAACTATGGCTACACCTTC. It encodes CASSVDPLANYGYTF. The rearrangement joins TRBV9 to TRBJ1-2; D is unclear. V was pared by 2 bases and J by 0 bases, with 11 bases between. The CDR3 runs 15 residues. The germline CDR1 and CDR2 sequences are SGDLS and YYNGEE.

This rearrangement joins TRBV6-1 to TRBJ2-1; 8 bases agree with TRBD2. Per the germline V gene, CDR1 is MNHNS and CDR2 is SASEGT. The trim removed 8 bases at V and 9 bases at J, leaving 15 bases unmatched. The CDR3 sequence is 15 residues long. This CDR3 reads CASALRREVGGEQFF. In DNA, the CDR3 is TGTGCCAGCGCCCTTCGGCGGGAGGTAGGAGGTGAGCAGTTCTTC.

The chain recombines TRBV18 with TRBJ2-1, with TRBD2 matching 8 bases. V dropped 0 bases and J dropped 6; count of bases not matched to a gene: 4. This CDR3 comprises 15 residues. Germline V gene sequence: CDR1 KGHSH, CDR2 LQKENI. CDR3 DNA sequence: TGTGCCAGCTCACCACCGCCGGGAGGGGGCAATGAGCAGTTCTTC. Translation: CASSPPPGGGNEQFF.

The chain combines TRBV6-5 with TRBJ2-7; the D gene is possibly TRBD2 (6 bases). Germline V gene sequence: CDR1 MNHEY, CDR2 SVGAGI. V lost 0 bases and J 0 bases, leaving 9 bases between the germline ends. The CDR3 is 15 amino acids. The CDR3, as DNA: TGTGCCAGCAGTTACTCGCGCGGGGTCTCCTACGAGCAGTACTTC. This encodes CASSYSRGVSYEQYF.

V is TRBV28 and J is TRBJ1-2; D uncertain. The CDR3 is 14 residues long. Trimming shortened V by 2 bases and J by 3 bases, and 10 bases separated the two germline ends. Germline-derived CDR1 and CDR2 are MDHEN and SYDVKM. The CDR3, as DNA: TGTGCCAGCAGTTTACCCCTTGGACACTATGGCTACACCTTC. Translation: CASSLPLGHYGYTF.

Concerning this clone itself: At one end the junction does not follow the germline gene, possibly because of a read error. This chain uses TRBV20-1 with TRBJ1-2; D not certain. This CDR3 has 11 residues. The V gene's germline CDR1 is DFQATT and CDR2 SNEGSKA (reference sequence). CDR3 nucleotide sequence: TGCAGTGCTAGAGTGAGCTATGCCTACACCTTC. It is translated as CSARVSYAYTF.

This chain links TRBV28 with TRBJ1-5; D might be TRBD1 (5 bases). In germline, CDR1 is MDHEN, CDR2 SYDVKM. V lost 7 bases, J lost 2 bases, and 15 bases lay in between. This CDR3 has 15 residues. The CDR3 nucleotides are TGTGCCAGCACCCCCCGTCGGGGGGGCAATCAGCCCCAGCATTTT. The encoded protein is CASTPRRGGNQPQHF.

A note on this clone: Other DNA sequences in this specimen translate into the identical CDR3. This chain links TRBV5-1 with TRBJ2-3; no clear D gene. Germline V gene lookup returns CDR1 SGHRS and CDR2 YFSETQ. This CDR3 comprises 11 residues. Trimming removed 4 bases at V and 6 bases at J, with 6 bases between. In DNA, the CDR3 is TGCGCCAGCAGCCTAACCGATACGCAGTATTTT. This sequence encodes CASSLTDTQYF. The full variable domain, rest sourced from reference TRBV5-1 and TRBJ2-3, is KAGVTQTPRYLIKTRGQQVTLSCSPISGHRSVSWYQQTPGQGLQFLFEYFSETQRNKGNFPGRFSGRQFSNSRSEMNVSTLELGDSALYLCASSLTDTQYFGPGTRLTVL.

This chain links TRBV9 with TRBJ1-3, with D maybe TRBD1 (5 bases). Looked up from germline, CDR1 is SGDLS and CDR2 is YYNGEE. Deletions cut 4 bases from V and 4 bases from J, with 12 bases between. The CDR3 has 14 residues. CDR3 nucleotide sequence: TGTGCCAGCAGCTCCGGGACGTCGGGAAACACCATATATTTT. Its protein product is CASSSGTSGNTIYF.

A remark on this clone: Different DNA sequences within this sample yield the same CDR3. The chain joins TRBV7-8 to TRBJ1-1; D unclear. CDR1 and CDR2 from the germline V gene are SGHVS and FQNEAQ. V was shortened by 2 bases and J by 0 bases, with 4 bases between the two germline ends. CDR3 size: 13 residues. DNA for the CDR3: TGTGCCAGCAGCTTAACGGTGAACACTGAAGCTTTCTTT. This translates into CASSLTVNTEAFF. Full variable domain (rest looked up from reference TRBV7-8 and TRBJ1-1): GAGVSQSPRYKVAKRGQDVALRCDPISGHVSLFWYQQALGQGPEFLTYFQNEAQLDKSGLPSDRFFAERPEGSVSTLKIQRTQQEDSAVYLCASSLTVNTEAFFGQGTRLTVV.

Only one count was recorded for this clone. The chain recombines TRBV5-1 with TRBJ2-2, with D perhaps matching TRBD1 (6 bases). The CDR3 runs to 14 residues. Germline V gene sequence: CDR1 SGHRS, CDR2 YFSETQ. V gave up 2 bases and J gave up 4 bases, with 9 bases separating them. In nucleotides, the CDR3 is TGCGCCAGCAGCTTACAGGGAGCCACCGGGGAGCTGTTTTTT. It codes for CASSLQGATGELFF.

The gene calls are TRBV7-9 and TRBJ1-2; D may be TRBD1 (5 bases). Trimming took 5 bases from V and 5 from J, leaving 15 bases between them. The CDR3 has 14 residues. Germline CDR1 and CDR2: SEHNR and FQNEAQ (reference sequence). The CDR3: CASSPQAGKYGYTF. In DNA form, the CDR3 reads TGTGCCAGCAGCCCCCAGGCAGGGAAGTATGGCTACACCTTC.